This T cell receptor beta chain was profiled in a study of T cell responses to AZD1222 COVID-19 vaccine. The V end was cut by 5 bases, the J end by 4 bases, with 12 bases between. Germline assignment: CDR1 LNHDA and CDR2 SQIVND (reference sequence). This CDR3 has 14 residues. About this clone itself: Its target is not known.

The table came from immunoSEQ multiplex PCR; TCRdb's copy has only in-frame clones and leaves some out. The sample has approximately 80,000 clones; approximately 83% are singletons. Samples with a second dose at about 4 or about 12 weeks were pooled together. Whole-study results and caveats: Unmutated variant regions are reportedly targeted by nearly half of spike-specific TCRs.

The chain carries TRBV19 and TRBJ2-1, with D possibly being TRBD2 (5 bases). The material was peripheral blood, obtained 28 days after the second AZD1222 dose. The source of this sequence is an adult who received the AZD1222 COVID-19 vaccine. CDR3 loop: CASSPWTGYNEQFF. CDR3 coding DNA: TGTGCCAGTAGTCCATGGACGGGGTACAATGAGCAGTTCTTC.